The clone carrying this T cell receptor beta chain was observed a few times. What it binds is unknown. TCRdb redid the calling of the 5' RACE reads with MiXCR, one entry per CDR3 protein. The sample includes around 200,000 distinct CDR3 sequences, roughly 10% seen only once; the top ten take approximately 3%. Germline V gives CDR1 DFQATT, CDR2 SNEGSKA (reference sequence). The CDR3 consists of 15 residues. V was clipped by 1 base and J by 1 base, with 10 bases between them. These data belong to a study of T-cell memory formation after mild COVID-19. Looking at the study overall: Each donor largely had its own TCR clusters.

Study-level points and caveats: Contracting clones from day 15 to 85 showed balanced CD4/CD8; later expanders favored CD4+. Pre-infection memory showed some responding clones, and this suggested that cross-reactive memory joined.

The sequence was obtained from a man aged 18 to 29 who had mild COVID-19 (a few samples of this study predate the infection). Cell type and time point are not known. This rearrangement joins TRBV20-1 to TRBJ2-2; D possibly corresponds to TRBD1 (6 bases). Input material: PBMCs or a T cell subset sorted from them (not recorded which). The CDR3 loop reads CSARGGRGNTGELFF. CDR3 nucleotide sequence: TGCAGTGCTAGAGGCGGCAGGGGGAACACCGGGGAGCTGTTTTTT.